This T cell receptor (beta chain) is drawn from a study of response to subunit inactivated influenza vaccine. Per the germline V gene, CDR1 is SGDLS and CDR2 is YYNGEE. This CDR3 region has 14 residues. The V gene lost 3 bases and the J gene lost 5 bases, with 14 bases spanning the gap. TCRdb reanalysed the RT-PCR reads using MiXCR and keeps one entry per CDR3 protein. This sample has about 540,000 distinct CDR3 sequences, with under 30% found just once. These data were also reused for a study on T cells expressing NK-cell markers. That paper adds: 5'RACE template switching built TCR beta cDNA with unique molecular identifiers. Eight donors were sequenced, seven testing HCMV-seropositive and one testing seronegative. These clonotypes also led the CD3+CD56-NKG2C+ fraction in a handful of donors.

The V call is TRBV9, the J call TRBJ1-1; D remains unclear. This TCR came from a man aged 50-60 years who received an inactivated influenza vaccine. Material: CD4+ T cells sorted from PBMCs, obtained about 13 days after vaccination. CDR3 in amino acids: CASSALDGGTEAFF. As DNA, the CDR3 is TGTGCCAGCAGCGCCCTCGACGGTGGGACTGAAGCTTTCTTT.